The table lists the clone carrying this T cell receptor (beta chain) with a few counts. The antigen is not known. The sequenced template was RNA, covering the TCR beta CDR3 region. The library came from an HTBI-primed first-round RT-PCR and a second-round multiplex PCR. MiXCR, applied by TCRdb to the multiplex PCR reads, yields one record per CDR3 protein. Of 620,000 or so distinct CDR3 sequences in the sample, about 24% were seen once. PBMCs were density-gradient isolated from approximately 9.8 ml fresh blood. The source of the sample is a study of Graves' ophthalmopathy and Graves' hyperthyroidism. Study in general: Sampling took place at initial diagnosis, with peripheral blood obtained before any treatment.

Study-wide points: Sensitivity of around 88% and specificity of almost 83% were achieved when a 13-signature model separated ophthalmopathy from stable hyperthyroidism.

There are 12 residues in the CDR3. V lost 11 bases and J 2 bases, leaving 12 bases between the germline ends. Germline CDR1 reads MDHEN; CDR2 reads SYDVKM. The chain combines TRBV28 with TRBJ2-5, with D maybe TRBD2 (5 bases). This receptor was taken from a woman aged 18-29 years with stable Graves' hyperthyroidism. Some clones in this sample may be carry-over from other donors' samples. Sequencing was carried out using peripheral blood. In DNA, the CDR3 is TGTGCCGCCGGGGAAAATCAAGAGACCCAGTACTTC. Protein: CAAGENQETQYF.